This TCR beta chain was captured in a study of T cell responses to AZD1222 COVID-19 vaccine. Regarding the study as a whole: The donor cohort was predominantly white British with a female majority, and clonal diversity may have been underestimated. Seropositive at baseline were only six or seven AZD1222 recipients.

On this clone: Its specificity is unknown.

This table comes from immunoSEQ multiplex PCR, and its TCRdb copy is limited to in-frame clones, with some not included. This table holds 150,000 to 200,000 clones, about 87% found once. The germline V and J ends were trimmed by 0 bases and 0 bases, with 5 bases remaining between them. Looked up from germline, CDR1 is SEHNR and CDR2 is FQNEAQ (reference sequence). The CDR3 totals 14 residues. The specimen comprised peripheral blood, sampled on day 0 of AZD1222 vaccination. The sequence came from an adult in good health. V usage is TRBV7-9 and J usage is TRBJ1-2; no clear D. CDR3 nucleotides: TGTGCCAGCAGCTTAGCGACGGCTAACTATGGCTACACCTTC. Amino acid sequence: CASSLATANYGYTF. The full variable domain, in which reference TRBV7-9 and TRBJ1-2 provide the parts outside the CDR3, is DTGVSQNPRHKITKRGQNVTFRCDPISEHNRLYWYRQTLGQGPEFLTYFQNEAQLEKSRLLSDRFSAERPKGSFSTLEIQRTEQGDSAMYLCASSLATANYGYTFGSGTRLTVV.